This section outlines one T cell receptor (beta chain) sequence together with its context. Unmatched junction bases numbered 7, after V lost 7 bases and J lost 6 bases. The CDR3 has 13 residues. This sample was taken from a study of T cell repertoires in cytomegalovirus infection. Study-wide context: Evidence of both CMV infection and a matching HLA type came from public TCR beta signatures.

TCRdb called the reads again in MiXCR, with one record for every CDR3 protein. The sample lists about 530,000 distinct CDR3 sequences, more than 20% occurring once. The chain combines TRBV12-3 or TRBV12-4 with TRBJ1-2, with TRBD1 matching 8 bases. Material: PBMCs. This TCR derives from a human donor in good health (CMV status not recorded). Some clones in this sample may be carry-over from other donors' samples. The CDR3 DNA sequence: TGTGCCAGCAATAAGGGACAGGTTCATGGCTACACCTTC. It translates to CASNKGQVHGYTF.